This T cell receptor (beta chain) derives from a study of PD-1 blockade in classical Hodgkin lymphoma. The repertoire was sequenced with immunoSEQ multiplex PCR; TCRdb's copy has only in-frame clones and lacks some. The sample consists of nearly 100,000 clones, approximately 80% of them appearing once. Each patient experienced a relapse that followed autologous stem cell transplantation, and brentuximab vedotin exposure varied. The CDR3 runs to 15 residues. The germline V gene encodes CDR1 LNHDA and CDR2 SQIVND (reference sequence). Trimming removed 6 bases at V and 0 bases at J, with 12 bases between.

The starting material was peripheral blood mononuclear cells (PBMCs), obtained at baseline. This sequence was found in a human donor with classical Hodgkin lymphoma. The gene calls are TRBV19 and TRBJ2-1; possibly TRBD2 for D (6 bases). The CDR3 loop reads CASRWGGASYNEQFF. DNA for the CDR3: TGTGCCAGTAGGTGGGGCGGGGCCTCCTACAATGAGCAGTTCTTC.